Following are 15 T cell receptor beta chains from one sample sequenced in a study of blood T cell repertoires in COVID-19. Profiling relied on immunoSEQ multiplex PCR, and the TCRdb table lists in-frame clones only, not all of them. The sample gives hundreds of thousands of clones, roughly 85% of which show up once; nearly 5% is in the top ten. Sequenced sample: PBMCs or T cells enriched from blood (not recorded which). The receptors here all came from a woman between 50 and 59 years old who had been exposed to COVID-19.

V gene TRBV13 combines with J gene TRBJ1-2; a possible D gene is TRBD1 (5 bases). V dropped 5 bases and J dropped 9 bases, with 13 bases sitting between them. The germline V gene has CDR1 PRHDT and CDR2 FYEKMQ (reference sequence). CDR3 length equals 12 residues. The CDR3 spells CASSAQGLSYTF. The CDR3 nucleotides are TGTGCCAGCAGCGCGCAGGGACTTAGCTACACCTTC. The variable domain in full, completed from reference TRBV13 and TRBJ1-2, reads AAGVIQSPRHLIKEKRETATLKCYPIPRHDTVYWYQQGPGQDPQFLISFYEKMQSDKGSIPDRFSAQQFSDYHSELNMSSLELGDSALYFCASSAQGLSYTFGSGTRLTVV.

The rearrangement joins TRBV6-5 to TRBJ1-6; tentative D call: TRBD1 (6 bases). Germline CDR1 is MNHEY and CDR2 is SVGAGI. CDR3 length: 15 residues. V lost 6 bases, J lost 10 bases, and 19 bases lay in between. In DNA form, the CDR3 reads TGTGCCAGCAGCTACCCGGGACATATAGAATCACCCCTCCACTTT. The encoded protein is CASSYPGHIESPLHF.

This clone was recorded once. At the DNA level, this CDR3 is encoded by other sequences in the same sample as well. The chain carries TRBV29-1 and TRBJ2-2; D unclear. Germline CDR1 is SQVTM and CDR2 is ANQGSEA. V was pared by 6 bases and J by 2 bases, with 10 bases between. This CDR3 region has 13 residues. For the CDR3, the DNA is TGCAGCGTCGATGAGTCCAACACCGGGGAGCTGTTTTTT. As protein: CSVDESNTGELFF.

The CDR3 loop reads CASGLQGTASGYTF. CDR3 nucleotides: TGTGCTAGTGGTTTGCAAGGGACAGCCTCTGGCTACACCTTC. The chain employs TRBV12-5 and TRBJ1-2, with 7 bases identical to TRBD1. Looked up from germline, CDR1 is LGHNT and CDR2 is FRNRAP. The CDR3 runs to 14 residues. The V gene end was trimmed by 2 bases and the J gene end by 7 bases; junction bases not matched to a gene: 7.

CDR3 in DNA: TGTGCCACCAGTGACCCGACAGGTAGCACAGATACGCAGTATTTT. Protein: CATSDPTGSTDTQYF. This chain connects TRBV24-1 to TRBJ2-3; D is possibly TRBD1 (6 bases). The CDR3 spans 15 residues. The V gene lost 4 bases and the J gene lost 0 bases, with 10 bases spanning the gap. Germline V gene data show CDR1 as KGHDR and CDR2 as SFDVKD.

The V call is TRBV30, the J call TRBJ1-1; 7 nucleotides match TRBD1. Germline V gene lookup returns CDR1 GTSNPN and CDR2 SVGIG (reference sequence). The CDR3 loop spans 14 amino acids. Trimming removed 1 base from V and 2 bases from J; junction bases left unmatched: 4. Written as DNA, the CDR3 is TGTGCCTGGAGTGATGGGACAGCTAACACTGAAGCTTTCTTT. Protein: CAWSDGTANTEAFF.

This chain links TRBV3-1 (or the pseudogene TRBV3-2) with TRBJ1-1; a weak D match, TRBD1 (6 bases). Trimming pared 0 bases from V and 4 bases from J, leaving 15 bases between. The CDR3 consists of 16 residues. Looked up from germline, CDR1 is LGHDT and CDR2 is YNNKEL (reference sequence). The CDR3 region has the DNA TGTGCCAGCAGCCAAGATGTACTATTAGGGGGCACTGAAGCTTTCTTT. This gives the protein CASSQDVLLGGTEAFF.

The chain couples TRBV27 to TRBJ2-3; 10 bases are a match to TRBD2. The CDR3 totals 17 residues. The germline gives CDR1 MNHEY, CDR2 SMNVEV (reference sequence). J gave up 4 bases and V 4 bases, and 11 bases lay outside the gene matches. The CDR3 DNA reads as TGTGCCAGCAGTTCCCGGGGTAGCGGGGGGCCCCCAGATACGCAGTATTTT. Protein: CASSSRGSGGPPDTQYF.

The V gene is TRBV24-1, the J gene TRBJ2-2, with 8 bases lining up with TRBD2. The CDR3 covers 16 residues. The ends lost 3 bases at V and 3 bases at J; junction bases unmatched: 5. Looked up from germline, CDR1 is KGHDR and CDR2 is SFDVKD. The CDR3, as DNA: TGTGCCACCAGTGATCGGGGGGGAACGGACACCGGGGAGCTGTTTTTT. Its translation: CATSDRGGTDTGELFF.

The CDR3 coding sequence is TGTGCCAGCAGTGGTGGGGGGGGAGAGACCCAGTACTTC. Amino acid sequence: CASSGGGGETQYF. This chain connects TRBV6-1 to TRBJ2-5; 7 bases align to TRBD2. Trimming took 4 bases from V and 4 from J; bases not matched to a gene: 3. CDR3 length equals 13 residues. Germline lookup yields CDR1 MNHNS and CDR2 SASEGT.

This chain links TRBV5-4 with TRBJ1-4; 7 bases are a match to TRBD1. This CDR3 comprises 14 residues. CDR1 and CDR2 (germline): SGHNT, YYREEE (reference sequence). V trimming: 3 bases; J trimming: 4 bases; junction bases outside the gene matches: 3. In nucleotides, the CDR3 is TGTGCCAGCAGCTCGGGACAGCTTAATGAAAAACTGTTTTTT. Its protein is CASSSGQLNEKLFF.

The chain recombines TRBV6-5 with TRBJ2-5; 13 nucleotides agree with TRBD2. The germline V gene has CDR1 MNHEY and CDR2 SVGAGI. V was clipped by 5 bases and J by 2 bases; unmatched bases: 2. This CDR3 has 15 residues. CDR3 region: CASSPTSGGQETQYF. Here the CDR3 DNA reads TGTGCCAGCAGTCCGACTAGCGGGGGGCAAGAGACCCAGTACTTC.

This clone showed up just once. This chain connects TRBV28 to TRBJ1-4; D remains ambiguous. CDR1 MDHEN and CDR2 SYDVKM come from the germline V gene. V lost 3 bases and J 4 bases, leaving 15 bases between the germline ends. The CDR3 loop spans 16 amino acids. CDR3 region: CASSFNLRSYNEKLFF. The CDR3 DNA sequence: TGTGCCAGCAGTTTCAATTTGAGGAGTTATAATGAAAAACTGTTTTTT.

The sample holds a few counts of this clone. This rearrangement joins TRBV6-2 or TRBV6-3 to TRBJ1-5, with TRBD1 matching over 7 bases. Trimming removed 5 bases from V and 2 bases from J; junction bases left unmatched: 3. This CDR3 is built from 14 residues. Germline V CDR1 and CDR2: MNHEY, SVGEGT. In DNA form, the CDR3 reads TGTGCCAGCAGTAACACAGGGGGCAATCAGCCCCAGCATTTT. Encoded protein: CASSNTGGNQPQHF.

In nucleotides, the CDR3 is TGTGCCAGCAGCTTAGAAGGGAGGAACCAGCCCCAGCATTTT. Translation: CASSLEGRNQPQHF. The chain combines TRBV7-9 with TRBJ1-5; D is unclear. CDR1 and CDR2 (germline): SEHNR, FQNEAQ (reference sequence). The length of the CDR3 is 14 residues. V dropped 1 base and J dropped 7 bases, with 11 bases sitting between them.